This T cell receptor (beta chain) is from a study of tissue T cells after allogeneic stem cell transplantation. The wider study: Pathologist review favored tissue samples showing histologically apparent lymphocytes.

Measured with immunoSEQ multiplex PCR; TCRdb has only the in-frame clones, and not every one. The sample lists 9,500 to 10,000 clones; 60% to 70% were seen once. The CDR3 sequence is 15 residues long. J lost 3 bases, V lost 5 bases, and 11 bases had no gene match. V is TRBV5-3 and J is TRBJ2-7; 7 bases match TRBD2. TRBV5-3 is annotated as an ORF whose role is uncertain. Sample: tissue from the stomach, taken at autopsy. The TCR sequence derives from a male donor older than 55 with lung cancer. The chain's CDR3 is CARRPPLRGSYEQYF. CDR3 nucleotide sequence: TGTGCCAGAAGGCCCCCTTTGCGGGGGAGCTACGAGCAGTACTTC.